This T cell receptor (beta chain) derives from a study of shared clonotypes between healthy human individuals. Trimming cost V 1 base and J 3 bases, with 13 bases left between them. Germline loops: CDR1 SNHLY, CDR2 FYNNEI. The CDR3 is made up of 17 amino acids. This clone was picked up one time. Some clones are missing from TCRdb's copy, which holds only in-frame ones; the method was immunoSEQ multiplex PCR. The table includes about 960,000 clones, approximately 80% detected once. Sequencing was performed on memory CD4+ T cells sorted from blood. Subset of the sample: CD45RA-negative fraction. The TCR comes from a man between 18 and 35 years old in good health. This sequence joins TRBV2 and TRBJ2-6, with a weak D call TRBD2 (6 bases). CDR3 sequence reads: CASSEVGLGGGANVLTF. DNA of the CDR3: TGTGCCAGCAGTGAAGTAGGCCTGGGAGGTGGGGCCAACGTCCTGACTTTC.